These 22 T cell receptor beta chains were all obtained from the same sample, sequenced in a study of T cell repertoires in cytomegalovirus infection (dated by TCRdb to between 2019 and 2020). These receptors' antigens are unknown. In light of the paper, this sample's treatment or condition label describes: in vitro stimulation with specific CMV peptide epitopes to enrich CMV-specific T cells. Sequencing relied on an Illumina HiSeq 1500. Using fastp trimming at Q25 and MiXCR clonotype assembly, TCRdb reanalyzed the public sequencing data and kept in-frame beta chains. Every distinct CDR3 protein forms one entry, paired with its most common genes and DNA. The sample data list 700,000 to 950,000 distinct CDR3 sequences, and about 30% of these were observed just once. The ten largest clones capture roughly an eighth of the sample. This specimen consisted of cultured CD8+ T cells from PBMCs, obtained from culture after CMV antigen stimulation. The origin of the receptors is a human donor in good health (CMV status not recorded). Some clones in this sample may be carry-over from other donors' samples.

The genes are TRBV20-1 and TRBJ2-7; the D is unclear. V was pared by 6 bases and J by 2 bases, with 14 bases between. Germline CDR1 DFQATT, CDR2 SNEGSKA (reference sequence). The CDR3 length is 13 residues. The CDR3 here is CSAATRLAYEQYF. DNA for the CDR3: TGCAGTGCCGCAACCCGCCTGGCCTACGAGCAGTACTTC.

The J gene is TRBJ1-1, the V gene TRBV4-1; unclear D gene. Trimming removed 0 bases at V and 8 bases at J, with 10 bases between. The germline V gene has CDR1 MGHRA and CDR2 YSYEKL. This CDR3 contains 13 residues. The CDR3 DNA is TGCGCCAGCAGCCAAGAAAGCGATAGGGAAGCTTTCTTT. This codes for CASSQESDREAFF.

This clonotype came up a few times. The CDR3 DNA follows: TGTGCCAGTAGTATGCGAGGACGCCGGGACGAGCCGCCAGCTTTCTTT. Translating gives CASSMRGRRDEPPAFF. V usage is TRBV19 and J usage is TRBJ1-1; D may be TRBD1 (5 bases). CDR1 and CDR2 (germline): LNHDA, SQIVND (reference sequence). Trimming left V 3 bases short and J 10 bases short, with 24 bases between. This CDR3 comprises 16 residues.

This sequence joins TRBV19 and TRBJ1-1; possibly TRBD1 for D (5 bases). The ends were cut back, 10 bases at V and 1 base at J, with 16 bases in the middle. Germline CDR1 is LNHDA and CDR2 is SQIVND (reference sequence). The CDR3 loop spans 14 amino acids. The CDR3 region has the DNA TGTGCCACCCACTCCGCGACAGCGAACACTGAAGCTTTCTTT. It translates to CATHSATANTEAFF.

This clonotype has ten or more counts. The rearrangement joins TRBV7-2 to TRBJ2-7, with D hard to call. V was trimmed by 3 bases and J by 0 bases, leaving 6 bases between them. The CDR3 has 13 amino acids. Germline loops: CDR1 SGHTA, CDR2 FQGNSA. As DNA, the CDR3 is TGTGCCAGCAGCTTCGGCGACTCCTACGAGCAGTACTTC. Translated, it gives CASSFGDSYEQYF. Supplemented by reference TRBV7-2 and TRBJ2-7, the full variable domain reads GAGVSQSPSNKVTEKGKDVELRCDPISGHTALYWYRQSLGQGLEFLIYFQGNSAPDKSGLPSDRFSAERTGGSVSTLTIQRTQQEDSAVYLCASSFGDSYEQYFGPGTRLTVT.

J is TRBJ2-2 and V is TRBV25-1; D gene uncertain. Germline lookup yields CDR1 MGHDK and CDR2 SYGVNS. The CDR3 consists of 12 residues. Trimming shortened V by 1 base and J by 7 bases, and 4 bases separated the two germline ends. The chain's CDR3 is CASSESDGELFF. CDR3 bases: TGTGCCAGCAGTGAATCCGACGGGGAGCTGTTTTTT.

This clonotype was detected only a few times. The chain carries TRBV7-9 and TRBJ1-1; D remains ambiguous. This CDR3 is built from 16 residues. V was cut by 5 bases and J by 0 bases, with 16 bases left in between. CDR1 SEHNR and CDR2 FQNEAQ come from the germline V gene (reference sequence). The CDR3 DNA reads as TGTGCCAGCAGCCCCCCAGAAAACTTTATGAACACTGAAGCTTTCTTT. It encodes CASSPPENFMNTEAFF.

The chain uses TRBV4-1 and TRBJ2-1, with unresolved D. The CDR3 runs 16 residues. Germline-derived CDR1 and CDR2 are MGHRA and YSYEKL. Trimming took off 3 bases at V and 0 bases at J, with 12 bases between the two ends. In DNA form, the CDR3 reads TGCGCCAGCAGCCACCAGACCGCACTCTCCTACAATGAGCAGTTCTTC. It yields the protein CASSHQTALSYNEQFF.

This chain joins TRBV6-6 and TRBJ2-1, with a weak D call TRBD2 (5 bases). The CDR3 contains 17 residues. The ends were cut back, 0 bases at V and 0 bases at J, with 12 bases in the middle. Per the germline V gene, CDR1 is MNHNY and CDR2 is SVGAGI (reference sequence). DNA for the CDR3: TGTGCCAGCAGTTACTCGATGCGGGTAAGCTCCTACAATGAGCAGTTCTTC. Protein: CASSYSMRVSSYNEQFF.

This CDR3 is CASSPGGQGPNEQFF. In nucleotides, the CDR3 is TGTGCCAGCAGCCCGGGGGGACAGGGCCCCAATGAGCAGTTCTTC. This chain links TRBV27 with TRBJ2-1; 9 positions agree with TRBD1. In germline, CDR1 is MNHEY, CDR2 SMNVEV (reference sequence). This CDR3 is built from 15 residues. V lost 6 bases to trimming and J lost 6 bases; unmatched junction nucleotides: 9.

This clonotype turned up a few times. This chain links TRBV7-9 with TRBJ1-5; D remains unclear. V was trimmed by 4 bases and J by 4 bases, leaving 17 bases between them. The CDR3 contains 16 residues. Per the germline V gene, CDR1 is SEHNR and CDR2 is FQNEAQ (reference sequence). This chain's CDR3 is CASSSPTGLPNQPQHF. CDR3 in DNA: TGTGCCAGCAGCTCTCCAACCGGGCTCCCTAATCAGCCCCAGCATTTT.

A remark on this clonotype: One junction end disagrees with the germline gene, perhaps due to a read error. CDR3 sequence: CANSSGLTVEQFF. CDR3 coding DNA: TGTGCCAACAGCTCCGGTCTCACGGTTGAGCAGTTCTTC. The J gene is TRBJ2-1, the V gene TRBV11-1; no definite D call. The CDR3 sequence is 13 residues long. CDR1 SGHAT and CDR2 FQDESV come from the germline V gene (reference sequence).

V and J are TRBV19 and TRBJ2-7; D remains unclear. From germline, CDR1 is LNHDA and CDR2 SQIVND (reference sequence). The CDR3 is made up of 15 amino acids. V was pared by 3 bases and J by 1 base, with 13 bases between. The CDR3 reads CASSISPVRSYEQYF. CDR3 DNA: TGTGCCAGTAGTATTTCTCCCGTGAGATCCTACGAGCAGTACTTC.

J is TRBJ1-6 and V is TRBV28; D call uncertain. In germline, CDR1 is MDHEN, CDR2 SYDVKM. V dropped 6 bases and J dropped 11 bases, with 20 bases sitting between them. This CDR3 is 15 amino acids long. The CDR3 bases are TGTGCCAGCAGATTACCGGGCCCCCCACAGACACCCCTCCACTTT. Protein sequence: CASRLPGPPQTPLHF.

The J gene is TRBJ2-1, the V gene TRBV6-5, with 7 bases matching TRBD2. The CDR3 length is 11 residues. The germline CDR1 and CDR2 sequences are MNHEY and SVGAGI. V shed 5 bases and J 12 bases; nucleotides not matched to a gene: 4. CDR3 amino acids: CASSKAGRQFF. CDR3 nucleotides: TGTGCCAGCAGTAAAGCGGGGAGGCAGTTCTTC.

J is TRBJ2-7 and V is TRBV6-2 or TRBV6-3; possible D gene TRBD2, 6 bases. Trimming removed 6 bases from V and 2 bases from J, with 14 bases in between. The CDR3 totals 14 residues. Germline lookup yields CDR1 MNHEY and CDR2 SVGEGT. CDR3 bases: TGTGCCAGCAGCTACGGTGGAGGGACCTACGAGCAGTACGTC. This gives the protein CASSYGGGTYEQYV.

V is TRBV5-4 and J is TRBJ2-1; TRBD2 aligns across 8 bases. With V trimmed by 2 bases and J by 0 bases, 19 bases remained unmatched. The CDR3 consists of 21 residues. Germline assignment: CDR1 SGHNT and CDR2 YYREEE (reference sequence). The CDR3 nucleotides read TGTGCCAGCAGCTTCCTCTCGTCGGGAGCGGGGGTCTTGAGCTCCTACAATGAGCAGTTCTTC. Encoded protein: CASSFLSSGAGVLSSYNEQFF. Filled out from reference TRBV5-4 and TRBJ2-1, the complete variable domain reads ETGVTQSPTHLIKTRGQQVTLRCSSQSGHNTVSWYQQALGQGPQFIFQYYREEENGRGNFPPRFSGLQFPNYSSELNVNALELDDSALYLCASSFLSSGAGVLSSYNEQFFGPGTRLTVL.

CDR3 region: CASSSRALGTGELFF. The CDR3 nucleotides read TGTGCCAGCAGCAGCAGGGCGTTAGGGACCGGGGAGCTGTTTTTT. The V call is TRBV5-4, the J call TRBJ2-2, with D perhaps matching TRBD1 (5 bases). Looked up from germline, CDR1 is SGHNT and CDR2 is YYREEE (reference sequence). Trimming cost V 4 bases and J 5 bases, with 15 bases left between them. CDR3 length: 15 residues.

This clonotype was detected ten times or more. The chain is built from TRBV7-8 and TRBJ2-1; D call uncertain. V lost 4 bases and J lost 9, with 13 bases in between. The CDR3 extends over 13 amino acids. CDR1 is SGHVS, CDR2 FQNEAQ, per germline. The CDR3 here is CASSWNLQVEQFF. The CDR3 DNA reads TGTGCCAGCAGCTGGAACCTCCAGGTTGAGCAGTTCTTC. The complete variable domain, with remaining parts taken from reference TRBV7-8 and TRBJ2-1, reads GAGVSQSPRYKVAKRGQDVALRCDPISGHVSLFWYQQALGQGPEFLTYFQNEAQLDKSGLPSDRFFAERPEGSVSTLKIQRTQQEDSAVYLCASSWNLQVEQFFGPGTRLTVL.

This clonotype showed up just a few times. Here the CDR3 DNA reads TGTGCCAGTCTTGAGGGGGGCTCAGATACGCAGTATTTT. Translated: CASLEGGSDTQYF. The chain is built from TRBV7-9 and TRBJ2-3; either TRBD1 or TRBD2 may supply D (6 bases each). There are 13 residues in the CDR3. Trimming removed 9 bases at V and 4 bases at J, with 14 bases between. Germline-derived CDR1 and CDR2 are SEHNR and FQNEAQ (reference sequence).

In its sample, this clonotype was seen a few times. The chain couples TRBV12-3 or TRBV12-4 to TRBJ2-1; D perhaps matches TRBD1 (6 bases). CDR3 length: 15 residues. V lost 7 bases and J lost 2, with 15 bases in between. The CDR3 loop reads CASNHRDAAYNEQFF. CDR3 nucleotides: TGTGCCAGCAATCACAGGGACGCAGCCTACAATGAGCAGTTCTTC.

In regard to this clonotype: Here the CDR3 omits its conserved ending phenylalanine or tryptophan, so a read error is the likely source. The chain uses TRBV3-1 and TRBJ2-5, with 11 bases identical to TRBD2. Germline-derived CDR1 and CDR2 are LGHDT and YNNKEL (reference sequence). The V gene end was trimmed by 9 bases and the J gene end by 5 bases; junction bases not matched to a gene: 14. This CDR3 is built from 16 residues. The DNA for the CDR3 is TGTGCCAGTGGGTCCCGGCTAGCGGGGGGAGGTGAGACCCAGTACTCC. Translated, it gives CASGSRLAGGGETQYS.